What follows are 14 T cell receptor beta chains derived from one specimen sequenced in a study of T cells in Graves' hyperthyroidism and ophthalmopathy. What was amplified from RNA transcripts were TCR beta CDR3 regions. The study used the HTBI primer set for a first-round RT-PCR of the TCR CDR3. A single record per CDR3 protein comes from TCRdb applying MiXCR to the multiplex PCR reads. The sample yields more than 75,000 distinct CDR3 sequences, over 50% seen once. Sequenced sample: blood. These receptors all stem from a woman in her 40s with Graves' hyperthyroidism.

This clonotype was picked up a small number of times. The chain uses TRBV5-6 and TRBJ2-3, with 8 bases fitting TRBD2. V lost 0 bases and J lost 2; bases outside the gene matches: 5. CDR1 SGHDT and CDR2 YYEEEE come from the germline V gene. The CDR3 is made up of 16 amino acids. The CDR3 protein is CASSLVSGSSTDTQYF. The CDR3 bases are TGTGCCAGCAGCTTGGTAAGCGGGAGTTCCACAGATACGCAGTATTTT.

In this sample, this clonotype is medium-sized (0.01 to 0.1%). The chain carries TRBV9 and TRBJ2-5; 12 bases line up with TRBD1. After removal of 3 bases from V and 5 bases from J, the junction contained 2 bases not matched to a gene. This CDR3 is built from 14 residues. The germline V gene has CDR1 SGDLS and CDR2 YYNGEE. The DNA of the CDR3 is TGTGCCAGCAGCGCGGGACAGGGGGCGGAGACCCAGTACTTC. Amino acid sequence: CASSAGQGAETQYF.

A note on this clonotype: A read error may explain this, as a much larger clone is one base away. The CDR3 reads CASSGGRGRDYGYAF. In DNA, the CDR3 is TGTGCCAGCAGCGGGGGTAGGGGCAGAGACTATGGCTACGCCTTC. This chain joins TRBV6-1 and TRBJ1-2, with D possibly being TRBD1 (5 bases). Germline CDR1 reads MNHNS; CDR2 reads SASEGT. This CDR3 spans 15 amino acids.

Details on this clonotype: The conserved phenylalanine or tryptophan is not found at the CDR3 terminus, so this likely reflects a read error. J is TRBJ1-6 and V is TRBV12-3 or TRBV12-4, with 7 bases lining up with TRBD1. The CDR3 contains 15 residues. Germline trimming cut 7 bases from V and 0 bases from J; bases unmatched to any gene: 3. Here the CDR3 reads CASIRGSSYNSPLHS. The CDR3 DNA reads TGTGCCAGCATCAGGGGGAGCTCCTATAATTCACCCCTCCACTCT.

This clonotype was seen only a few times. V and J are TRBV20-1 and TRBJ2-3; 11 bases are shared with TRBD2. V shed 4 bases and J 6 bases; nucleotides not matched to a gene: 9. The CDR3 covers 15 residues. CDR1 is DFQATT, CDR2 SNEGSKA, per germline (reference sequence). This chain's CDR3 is CSANPLAGAGDTQYF. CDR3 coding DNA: TGCAGTGCTAACCCACTAGCGGGAGCAGGTGATACGCAGTATTTT.

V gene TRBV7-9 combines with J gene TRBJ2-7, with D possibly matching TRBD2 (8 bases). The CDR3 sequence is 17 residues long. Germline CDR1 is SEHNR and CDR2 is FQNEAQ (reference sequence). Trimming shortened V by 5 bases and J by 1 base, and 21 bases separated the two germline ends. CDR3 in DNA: TGTGCCAGCAGCCTGACAGGGCTAGCGGGTTCATCCTACGAGCAGTACTTC. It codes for CASSLTGLAGSSYEQYF.

CDR3 sequence reads: CAIRVEANTGGSPLHF. As DNA, the CDR3 is TGTGCCATCAGGGTGGAGGCGAACACCGGGGGTTCACCCCTCCACTTT. V gene TRBV10-3 combines with J gene TRBJ1-6, with a weak D call TRBD1 (5 bases). The CDR3 extends over 16 amino acids. Germline loops: CDR1 ENHRY, CDR2 SYGVKD. Trimming took 6 bases from V and 9 from J, leaving 21 bases between them.

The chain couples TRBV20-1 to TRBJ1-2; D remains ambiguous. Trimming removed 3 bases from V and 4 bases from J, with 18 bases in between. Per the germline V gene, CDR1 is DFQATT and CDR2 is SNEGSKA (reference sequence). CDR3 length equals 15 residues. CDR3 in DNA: TGCAGTGCTAGCGAGGCGGGAATGGGTACCTATGGCTACACCTTC. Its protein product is CSASEAGMGTYGYTF.

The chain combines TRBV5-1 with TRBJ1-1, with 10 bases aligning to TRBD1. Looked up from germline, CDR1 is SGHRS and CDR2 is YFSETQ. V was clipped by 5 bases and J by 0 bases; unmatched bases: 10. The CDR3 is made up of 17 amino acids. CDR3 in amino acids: CASSARDRGRMNTEAFF. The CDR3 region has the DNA TGCGCCAGCAGTGCCCGCGACAGGGGGCGAATGAACACTGAAGCTTTCTTT.

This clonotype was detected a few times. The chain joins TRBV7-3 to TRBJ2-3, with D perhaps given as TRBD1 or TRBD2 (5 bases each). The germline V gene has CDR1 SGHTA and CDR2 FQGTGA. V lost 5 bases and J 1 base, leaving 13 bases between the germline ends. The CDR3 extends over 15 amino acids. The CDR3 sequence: CASSLSGTGTDTQYF. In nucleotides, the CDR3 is TGTGCCAGCAGCCTGTCAGGGACGGGCACAGATACGCAGTATTTT.

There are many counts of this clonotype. CDR3 DNA sequence: TGCAGTGCTAGAGACTTCGACAGGGGGGGAACTGAAGCTTTCTTT. Its protein is CSARDFDRGGTEAFF. The rearrangement links TRBV20-1 to TRBJ1-1; 9 bases agree with TRBD1. Per the germline V gene, CDR1 is DFQATT and CDR2 is SNEGSKA (reference sequence). The CDR3 totals 15 residues. Trimming removed 0 bases from V and 5 bases from J; junction bases left unmatched: 7.

CDR3 DNA sequence: TGTGCCAGCAGCCCAACCCTGGCGCGTTCACAAGAGACCCAGTACTTC. It specifies CASSPTLARSQETQYF. V is TRBV7-3 and J is TRBJ2-5; no definite D call. V was pared by 5 bases and J by 2 bases, with 18 bases between. The CDR3 is 16 amino acids. Germline CDR1 is SGHTA and CDR2 is FQGTGA.

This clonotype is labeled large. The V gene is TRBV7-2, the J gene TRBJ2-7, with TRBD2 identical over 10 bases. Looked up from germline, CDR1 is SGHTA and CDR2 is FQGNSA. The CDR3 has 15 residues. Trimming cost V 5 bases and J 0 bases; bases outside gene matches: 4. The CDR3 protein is CASSRWTSGSYEQYF. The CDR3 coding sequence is TGTGCCAGCAGCCGTTGGACTAGCGGCTCCTACGAGCAGTACTTC.

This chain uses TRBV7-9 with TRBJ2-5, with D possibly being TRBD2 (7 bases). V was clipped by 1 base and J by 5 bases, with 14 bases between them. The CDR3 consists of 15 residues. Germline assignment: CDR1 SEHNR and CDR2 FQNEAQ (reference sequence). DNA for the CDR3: TGTGCCAGCAGCTTAGAGGCGGGGGCCAGTGAGACCCAGTACTTC. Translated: CASSLEAGASETQYF.